The 26 T cell receptor beta chains given below trace back to one sample, sequenced in a study of cytomegalovirus exposure and HLA in healthy donors. Both 60 Vbeta primers and 13 Jbeta primers went into the PCR. Generated by immunoSEQ multiplex PCR, the TCRdb table keeps only in-frame clones and is missing some. Counted here are about 190,000 clones, roughly 80% occurring once; the ten biggest clones make up about 2.4%. The specimen was PBMCs. All receptors come from a male donor in good health and CMV-seronegative.

This rearrangement joins TRBV4-3 to TRBJ2-3, with 9 bases lining up with TRBD2. This CDR3 comprises 16 residues. The V gene's germline CDR1 is LGHNA and CDR2 YSLEER. V shed 0 bases and J 4 bases; nucleotides not matched to a gene: 5. DNA for the CDR3: TGCGCCAGCAGCCAAGATCGGCTAGCGGGGTCAGATACGCAGTATTTT. It specifies CASSQDRLAGSDTQYF.

This sequence joins TRBV2 and TRBJ2-7; possibly TRBD2 for D (6 bases). Trimming pared 3 bases from V and 0 bases from J, leaving 12 bases between. The length of the CDR3 is 15 residues. The germline V gene encodes CDR1 SNHLY and CDR2 FYNNEI. In DNA form, the CDR3 reads TGTGCCAGCAGTGACACTAGCCGCGACTCCTACGAGCAGTACTTC. Translating it yields CASSDTSRDSYEQYF.

The V and J genes are TRBV19 and TRBJ2-2; D gene uncertain. Trimming removed 5 bases at V and 1 base at J, with 8 bases between. Germline V CDR1 and CDR2: LNHDA, SQIVND (reference sequence). The CDR3 has 14 residues. The CDR3 DNA is TGTGCCAGTAGTTTTCGAGTGAACACCGGGGAGCTGTTTTTT. Residues: CASSFRVNTGELFF. The variable domain in full, with the rest retrieved from reference TRBV19 and TRBJ2-2, is DGGITQSPKYLFRKEGQNVTLSCEQNLNHDAMYWYRQDPGQGLRLIYYSQIVNDFQKGDIAEGYSVSREKKESFPLTVTSAQKNPTAFYLCASSFRVNTGELFFGEGSRLTVL.

This chain joins TRBV20-1 and TRBJ1-1, with D tentatively TRBD1 (6 bases). CDR3 size: 11 residues. The V gene's germline CDR1 is DFQATT and CDR2 SNEGSKA (reference sequence). Trimming shortened V by 4 bases and J by 6 bases, and 9 bases separated the two germline ends. CDR3 in amino acids: CSAMGHSEAFF. In nucleotides, the CDR3 is TGCAGTGCTATGGGACACTCTGAAGCTTTCTTT.

This clone was counted between two and nine times. This chain's CDR3 is CSVAADATNEKLFF. The DNA of the CDR3 is TGCAGCGTTGCAGCGGATGCAACTAATGAAAAACTGTTTTTT. V usage is TRBV29-1 and J usage is TRBJ1-4; D is undetermined. Germline-derived CDR1 and CDR2 are SQVTM and ANQGSEA. V gave up 4 bases and J gave up 0 bases, with 9 bases separating them. The CDR3 consists of 14 residues. Filled out from reference TRBV29-1 and TRBJ1-4, the complete variable domain reads SAVISQKPSRDICQRGTSLTIQCQVDSQVTMMFWYRQQPGQSLTLIATANQGSEATYESGFVIDKFPISRPNLTFSTLTVSNMSPEDSSIYLCSVAADATNEKLFFGSGTQLSVL.

The chain recombines TRBV6-5 with TRBJ1-2, with 8 nucleotides matching TRBD1. This CDR3 is 14 amino acids long. J lost 5 bases, V lost 3 bases, and 5 bases had no gene match. In germline, CDR1 is MNHEY, CDR2 SVGAGI. In DNA form, the CDR3 reads TGTGCCAGCAGTTATATGGGACAGGATTATGGCTACACCTTC. The encoded protein is CASSYMGQDYGYTF.

V is TRBV19 and J is TRBJ1-4; maybe TRBD1 (6 bases). The V and J ends lost 4 bases and 8 bases respectively, with 14 bases between them. The germline V gene encodes CDR1 LNHDA and CDR2 SQIVND (reference sequence). This CDR3 is 14 amino acids long. For the CDR3, the DNA is TGTGCCAGTAGTACAAGGGGGGGAAAAGAAAAACTGTTTTTT. Amino acids: CASSTRGGKEKLFF.

The chain uses TRBV7-9 and TRBJ2-3; TRBD1 agrees at 11 bases. CDR1 is SEHNR and CDR2 is FQNEAQ in the germline V gene (reference sequence). This CDR3 region has 16 residues. J gave up 5 bases and V 0 bases, and 4 bases lay outside the gene matches. Written as DNA, the CDR3 is TGTGCCAGCAGCTTAGCGGGGACAGGGGGAAAAGATACGCAGTATTTT. Translated, it gives CASSLAGTGGKDTQYF.

The chain combines TRBV12-5 with TRBJ1-1; 7 bases map to TRBD1. Germline V gives CDR1 LGHNT, CDR2 FRNRAP. The CDR3 has 17 residues. V dropped 3 bases and J dropped 0; count of bases not matched to a gene: 10. CDR3 sequence: CASGFMIRTGLNTEAFF. The CDR3 DNA reads TGTGCTAGTGGTTTCATGATTCGGACAGGCCTGAACACTGAAGCTTTCTTT.

The chain links TRBV15 to TRBJ1-3, with D possibly TRBD1 on 5 matching bases. The CDR3 runs 18 residues. Germline CDR1 reads LNHNV; CDR2 reads YYDKDF (reference sequence). Trimming stripped 0 bases from V and 0 bases from J, with 15 bases between. CDR3 DNA sequence: TGTGCCACCAGCAGAGATAGGGAGGGGCCGAGCTCTGGAAACACCATATATTTT. It yields the protein CATSRDREGPSSGNTIYF.

The chain uses TRBV14 and TRBJ2-7, with D tentatively TRBD2 (6 bases). The CDR3 loop spans 18 amino acids. Germline V lookup: CDR1 SGHDN, CDR2 FVKESK. Trimming took 2 bases from V and 3 from J, leaving 23 bases between them. CDR3 coding DNA: TGTGCCAGCAGCCAACGGGTCCGCAGCCGTGGGGACTTCTACGAGCAGTACTTC. This sequence encodes CASSQRVRSRGDFYEQYF.

This clone was seen more than once but under ten times. This sequence joins TRBV7-9 and TRBJ1-1, with no clear D. Between the trimmed V and J ends, which lost 3 bases and 1 base, there was a span of 6 bases. Germline-derived CDR1 and CDR2 are SEHNR and FQNEAQ (reference sequence). The CDR3 spans 13 residues. The CDR3 reads CASSLAPNTEAFF. In DNA, the CDR3 is TGTGCCAGCAGCTTGGCACCGAACACTGAAGCTTTCTTT.

The V call is TRBV7-9, the J call TRBJ2-2; D might be TRBD1 (6 bases). Trimming left V 1 base short and J 5 bases short, with 20 bases between. The CDR3 contains 18 residues. The germline V gene encodes CDR1 SEHNR and CDR2 FQNEAQ (reference sequence). In nucleotides, the CDR3 is TGTGCCAGCAGCTTAGTCCCGTGGGGGCAGGGGAAGACCGGGGAGCTGTTTTTT. As protein: CASSLVPWGQGKTGELFF.

The chain combines TRBV5-4 with TRBJ2-1, with TRBD2 matching over 15 bases. CDR3 size: 17 residues. Germline V CDR1 and CDR2: SGHNT, YYREEE (reference sequence). After removal of 5 bases from V and 2 bases from J, the junction contained 5 bases not matched to a gene. CDR3 protein: CASSSGLAGGAYNEQFF. DNA for the CDR3: TGTGCCAGCAGTTCTGGACTAGCGGGGGGGGCCTACAATGAGCAGTTCTTC.

The gene calls are TRBV10-3 and TRBJ1-3; D not certain. This CDR3 has 16 residues. V lost 6 bases to trimming and J lost 0 bases, with 15 bases between them. Germline V gives CDR1 ENHRY, CDR2 SYGVKD. CDR3 region: CAISDFSSVSGNTIYF. In DNA, the CDR3 is TGTGCCATCAGCGACTTCAGCTCGGTCTCTGGAAACACCATATATTTT.

The chain employs TRBV30 and TRBJ1-2; no firm D call. The CDR3 consists of 12 residues. V was clipped by 0 bases and J by 6 bases, with 8 bases between them. Germline loops: CDR1 GTSNPN, CDR2 SVGIG (reference sequence). CDR3 nucleotides: TGTGCCTGGAGTGTACCCGGGGATGGCTACACCTTC. Amino acid sequence: CAWSVPGDGYTF. Using reference TRBV30 and TRBJ1-2 for the parts outside the CDR3, the full variable domain is SQTIHQWPATLVQPVGSPLSLECTVEGTSNPNLYWYRQAAGRGLQLLFYSVGIGQISSEVPQNLSASRPQDRQFILSSKKLLLSDSGFYLCAWSVPGDGYTFGSGTRLTVV.

The chain recombines TRBV5-1 with TRBJ2-7, with D perhaps matching TRBD1 (6 bases). Trimming removed 2 bases at V and 2 bases at J, with 11 bases between. Looked up from germline, CDR1 is SGHRS and CDR2 is YFSETQ. CDR3 size: 14 residues. Here the CDR3 reads CASSFGGGTYEQYF. For the CDR3, the DNA is TGCGCCAGCAGCTTTGGTGGGGGCACCTACGAGCAGTACTTC.

This clone was seen a few times. The rearrangement links TRBV5-4 to TRBJ1-5; D uncertain. The CDR3 length is 15 residues. With 0 bases removed from V and 1 base from J, the gap between germline ends came to 8 bases. Per the germline V gene, CDR1 is SGHNT and CDR2 is YYREEE (reference sequence). The CDR3 sequence: CASSLDPGSNQPQHF. For the CDR3, the DNA is TGTGCCAGCAGCTTGGACCCGGGGAGCAATCAGCCCCAGCATTTT.

The V gene is TRBV4-1, the J gene TRBJ2-5, with a tentative D call TRBD2 (6 bases). The ends were cut back, 4 bases at V and 7 bases at J, with 16 bases in the middle. Germline lookup yields CDR1 MGHRA and CDR2 YSYEKL. CDR3 length equals 14 residues. CDR3 DNA: TGCGCCAGCAGCCCCCAAACGGGGGTGGGGACCCAGTACTTC. It translates to CASSPQTGVGTQYF.

The table lists this clone with a few counts. Other DNA sequences in the sample encode the same CDR3. The rearrangement uses TRBV5-1 and TRBJ2-1; 12 bases are shared with TRBD2. The CDR3 sequence is 15 residues long. Trimming cost V 3 bases and J 8 bases; bases outside gene matches: 6. Germline values: CDR1 SGHRS, CDR2 YFSETQ. The CDR3 is CASSSSGRAGDEQFF. CDR3 DNA sequence: TGCGCCAGCAGCTCTAGCGGGAGGGCCGGGGATGAGCAGTTCTTC. Combining the CDR3 with reference TRBV5-1 and TRBJ2-1 gives the whole variable domain KAGVTQTPRYLIKTRGQQVTLSCSPISGHRSVSWYQQTPGQGLQFLFEYFSETQRNKGNFPGRFSGRQFSNSRSEMNVSTLELGDSALYLCASSSSGRAGDEQFFGPGTRLTVL.

This clone was observed a few times. CDR3 sequence reads: CASSAGLAVEQFF. CDR3 DNA: TGTGCCAGCAGCGCCGGACTAGCGGTTGAGCAGTTCTTC. This rearrangement joins TRBV6-6 to TRBJ2-1; 10 nucleotides match TRBD2. The V and J ends lost 6 bases and 9 bases, in that order; junction bases with no gene match: 5. Germline V CDR1 and CDR2: MNHNY, SVGAGI (reference sequence). The CDR3 is 13 residues long.

The chain couples TRBV19 to TRBJ1-5, with no clear D. Germline V CDR1 and CDR2: LNHDA, SQIVND (reference sequence). This CDR3 spans 12 amino acids. Between the trimmed V and J ends, which lost 8 bases and 3 bases, there was a span of 8 bases. Written as DNA, the CDR3 is TGTGCCAGTCAGAGGGTCAATCAGCCCCAGCATTTT. Its translation: CASQRVNQPQHF.

This sequence joins TRBV29-1 and TRBJ2-2; D gene unclear. The CDR3 extends over 12 amino acids. Trimming stripped 6 bases from V and 7 bases from J, with 12 bases between. Germline CDR1 reads SQVTM; CDR2 reads ANQGSEA. CDR3 nucleotide sequence: TGCAGCGTCGGGTGGGTTGGCGGGGAGCTGTTTTTT. Encoded protein: CSVGWVGGELFF.

A single count supports this clone. One end of the junction varies from germline; a read error may be responsible. The same CDR3 arises from other DNA sequences in this sample as well. This chain uses TRBV5-6 with TRBJ2-3, with TRBD1 as a possible D gene (5 bases). CDR3 length: 11 residues. Per the germline V gene, CDR1 is SGHDT and CDR2 is YYEEEE. For the CDR3, the DNA is TGCGCCAGCAGCTTAGGGGTCTCTCAGTATTTT. This sequence encodes CASSLGVSQYF.

The chain employs TRBV15 and TRBJ2-5; TRBD2 aligns across 7 bases. This CDR3 is built from 17 residues. Germline V gene lookup returns CDR1 LNHNV and CDR2 YYDKDF (reference sequence). Losses at the gene ends were 1 base for V and 1 base for J; bases not matched to a gene: 9. CDR3 region: CATSRVRVAGSQETQYF. Written as DNA, the CDR3 is TGTGCCACCAGCAGAGTTCGGGTAGCGGGTTCCCAAGAGACCCAGTACTTC.

The chain recombines TRBV4-1 with TRBJ2-1; 8 nucleotides align to TRBD2. This CDR3 is built from 16 residues. The ends lost 0 bases at V and 8 bases at J; junction bases unmatched: 9. Germline CDR1 reads MGHRA; CDR2 reads YSYEKL. The CDR3 loop reads CASSQETQRGSYEQFF. Written as DNA, the CDR3 is TGCGCCAGCAGCCAAGAGACCCAGCGGGGGAGTTATGAGCAGTTCTTC.